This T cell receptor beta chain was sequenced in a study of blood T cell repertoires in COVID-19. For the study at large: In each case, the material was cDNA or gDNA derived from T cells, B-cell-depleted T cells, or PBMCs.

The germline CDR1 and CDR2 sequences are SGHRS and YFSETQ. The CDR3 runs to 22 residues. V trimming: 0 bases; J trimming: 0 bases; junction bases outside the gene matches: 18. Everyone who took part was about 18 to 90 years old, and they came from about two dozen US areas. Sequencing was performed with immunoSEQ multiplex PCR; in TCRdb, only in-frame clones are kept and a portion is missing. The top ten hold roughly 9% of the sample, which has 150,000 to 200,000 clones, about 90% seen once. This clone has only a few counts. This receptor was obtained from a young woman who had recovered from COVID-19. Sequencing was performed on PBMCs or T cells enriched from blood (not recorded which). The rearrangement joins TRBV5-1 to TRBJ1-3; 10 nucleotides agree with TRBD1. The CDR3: CASSLDPLPGQGTLSSGNTIYF. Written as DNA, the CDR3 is TGCGCCAGCAGCTTGGATCCTCTCCCGGGACAGGGGACACTAAGCTCTGGAAACACCATATATTTT.